The clone carrying this T cell receptor (beta chain) has only one observation. Original handling: Estimation of nucleated cell counts was performed using reference gene primer amplification. Profiling relied on immunoSEQ multiplex PCR, and the TCRdb table lists in-frame clones only, not all of them. The V and J calls and clone size were taken over from that table, and D and trimming were inferred from the DNA. This table has approximately 120,000 clones, roughly 79% appearing once. V was shortened by 3 bases and J by 8 bases, with 13 bases between the two germline ends. This CDR3 is 14 amino acids long. Germline CDR1 MNHNS, CDR2 SASEGT. These data originate in a study of blood T cell repertoires in COVID-19. At the level of the study: Some COVID-19 samples were acute and others convalescent; all came from the United States, Italy and Spain. From T cells, B-cell-depleted T cells, or PBMCs came the material, which was cDNA or gDNA.

The chain combines TRBV6-1 with TRBJ1-4, with a possible D match to TRBD1 (5 bases). This TCR was recovered from a man aged 80 or over with acute or convalescent COVID-19. Specimen: peripheral blood. This CDR3 is CASSEGYKGEKLFF. The CDR3 nucleotides are TGTGCCAGCAGTGAGGGGTACAAGGGGGAAAAACTGTTTTTT.